Below, 22 T cell receptor beta chains from the same sample are listed, as sequenced in a study of human T cells and chemical hapten exposure. Each CDR3 protein is one row after TCRdb ran MiXCR on the RACE reads. The sample shows more than 90,000 distinct CDR3 sequences, 9.5% to 12% of them seen only once. Indicated time point: patch test 2, 6 weeks after DPC sensitization. Treatment of the sample: therapeutic diphenylcyclopropenone sensitization with weekly scalp DPC. The sample was whole blood, taken in connection with sensitization to the hapten diphenylcyclopropenone (DPC). The receptors stem from a woman aged 40 to 49 with alopecia areata. Some clones in this sample may be carry-over from other donors' samples.

Many counts were recorded for this clonotype. This chain uses TRBV7-8 with TRBJ1-1, with D unclear. Trimming cost V 4 bases and J 4 bases, with 7 bases left between them. Looked up from germline, CDR1 is SGHVS and CDR2 is FQNEAQ. CDR3 length: 12 residues. The CDR3 coding sequence is TGTGCCAGCAGCTCCCCCCCCACTGAAGCTTTCTTT. Its protein is CASSSPPTEAFF.

This clonotype was counted many times. V is TRBV7-2 and J is TRBJ2-1, with 11 bases matching TRBD2. V shed 4 bases and J 4 bases; nucleotides not matched to a gene: 6. Germline CDR1 is SGHTA and CDR2 is FQGNSA. The CDR3 consists of 16 residues. The CDR3: CASSSVGTSGYNEQFF. CDR3 coding DNA: TGTGCCAGCAGCTCGGTCGGGACTAGCGGTTACAATGAGCAGTTCTTC.

In nucleotides, the CDR3 is TGTGCCAGCAGCTTCCCCTCTAAACCCCTCCACTTT. It codes for CASSFPSKPLHF. The chain joins TRBV7-2 to TRBJ1-6, with D uncertain. The CDR3 extends over 12 amino acids. The germline CDR1 and CDR2 sequences are SGHTA and FQGNSA. V was pared by 3 bases and J by 12 bases, with 9 bases between.

J is TRBJ2-5 and V is TRBV27; 13 bases match TRBD2. Germline CDR1 is MNHEY and CDR2 is SMNVEV (reference sequence). This CDR3 has 17 amino acids. The J segment lost 5 bases and the V segment lost 3 bases, leaving 9 bases of the junction unmatched. DNA for the CDR3: TGTGCCAGCAGTTTCGTTGGACTAGCGGGAGATAGGGAGACCCAGTACTTC. This sequence encodes CASSFVGLAGDRETQYF.

This clonotype has only a few counts. In DNA, the CDR3 is TGTGCCAGCTCCCTAGGGACAGGGGCGATTGATGGCTACACCTTC. Protein: CASSLGTGAIDGYTF. The chain couples TRBV18 to TRBJ1-2, with 10 bases matching TRBD1. Unmatched junction bases numbered 10, after V lost 6 bases and J lost 6 bases. This CDR3 has 15 amino acids. The germline V gene has CDR1 KGHSH and CDR2 LQKENI.

This clonotype was counted between two and nine times. The CDR3 protein is CASSQVLIDTQYF. The CDR3 bases are TGTGCCAGCAGCCAAGTGTTGATCGATACGCAGTATTTT. V gene TRBV3-1 combines with J gene TRBJ2-3; no reliable D call. This CDR3 contains 13 residues. V was pared by 1 base and J by 6 bases, with 8 bases between. CDR1 and CDR2 from the germline V gene are LGHDT and YNNKEL (reference sequence).

This clonotype has only a few counts. The rearrangement joins TRBV2 to TRBJ2-3, with a tentative D call TRBD2 (7 bases). Germline V gene sequence: CDR1 SNHLY, CDR2 FYNNEI. V was shortened by 7 bases and J by 3 bases, with 14 bases between the two germline ends. CDR3 length: 14 amino acids. DNA for the CDR3: TGTGCCAGCAACTCCGGGGGGCGGACAGATACGCAGTATTTT. As protein: CASNSGGRTDTQYF.

V gene TRBV4-2 combines with J gene TRBJ2-4; perhaps TRBD2 as D (6 bases). The V end lost 0 bases, the J end lost 3 bases, and 18 bases lay between the germline ends. Germline CDR1 LGHNA, CDR2 YNFKEQ. The CDR3 has 18 amino acids. The CDR3 region is CASSQEKRVGPFKNIQYF. CDR3 nucleotide sequence: TGTGCCAGCAGCCAAGAGAAGCGGGTCGGACCCTTCAAAAACATTCAGTACTTC.

The V and J genes are TRBV27 and TRBJ2-3; D gene ambiguous. V lost 6 bases and J lost 0, with 19 bases in between. CDR1 is MNHEY, CDR2 SMNVEV, per germline (reference sequence). CDR3 length: 17 residues. Here the CDR3 reads CASRTRPDRASTDTQYF. CDR3 in DNA: TGTGCCAGCAGAACACGCCCCGACCGGGCTAGCACAGATACGCAGTATTTT.

This chain joins TRBV6-2 or TRBV6-3 and TRBJ2-7; D is perhaps TRBD2 (5 bases). V gave up 5 bases and J gave up 7 bases, with 12 bases separating them. The germline V gene has CDR1 MNHEY and CDR2 SVGEGT. The CDR3 spans 12 residues. The CDR3 protein is CASSRETWEQYF. The CDR3 DNA sequence: TGTGCCAGCAGTAGGGAGACTTGGGAGCAGTACTTC.

Worth noting for this clonotype: One base away lies a much larger clone, so this may be a sequencing read error. V is TRBV20-1 and J is TRBJ1-3; D might be TRBD1 (5 bases). The germline V gene encodes CDR1 DFQATT and CDR2 SNEGSKA (reference sequence). This CDR3 is built from 13 residues. Trimming left V 3 bases short and J 6 bases short, with 12 bases between. Here the CDR3 DNA reads TGCAGTGCTAGTGAGGGGCCTGAAAACACCATATATTTT. It yields the protein CSASEGPENTIYF.

This clonotype has ten or more counts. The rearrangement uses TRBV5-4 and TRBJ2-1, with TRBD2 identical over 8 bases. The germline CDR1 and CDR2 sequences are SGHNT and YYREEE (reference sequence). Losses at the gene ends were 2 bases for V and 2 bases for J; bases not matched to a gene: 6. This CDR3 comprises 16 residues. CDR3 sequence (DNA): TGTGCCAGCAGCTTCGCCCAGCGGGGGACCTACAATGAGCAGTTCTTC. This sequence encodes CASSFAQRGTYNEQFF.

This clonotype was seen ten or more times. V is TRBV11-2 and J is TRBJ1-4; TRBD1 is a possible D gene (6 bases). Germline V gene sequence: CDR1 SGHAT, CDR2 FQNNGV. The V gene lost 5 bases and the J gene lost 8 bases, with 15 bases spanning the gap. The CDR3 consists of 14 residues. For the CDR3, the DNA is TGTGCCAGCAGCCCTGCAGGGGTTCGGGAAAAACTGTTTTTT. It translates to CASSPAGVREKLFF.

The sample holds a few counts of this clonotype. V is TRBV12-3 or TRBV12-4 and J is TRBJ2-1, with D possibly matching TRBD1 (6 bases). The CDR3 extends over 14 amino acids. V gave up 3 bases and J gave up 6 bases, with 12 bases separating them. CDR3 protein: CASSFLSGVNEQFF. CDR3 DNA sequence: TGTGCCAGCAGTTTCTTATCAGGGGTCAATGAGCAGTTCTTC.

This clonotype was detected many times. The chain recombines TRBV6-2 or TRBV6-3 with TRBJ2-7; TRBD2 aligns across 13 bases. This CDR3 is built from 15 residues. Germline assignment: CDR1 MNHEY and CDR2 SVGEGT. The J segment lost 6 bases and the V segment lost 2 bases, leaving 4 bases of the junction unmatched. CDR3 region: CASSYLTSGGFEQYF. CDR3 nucleotide sequence: TGTGCCAGCAGTTACCTGACTAGCGGGGGGTTCGAGCAGTACTTC.

There are many counts of this clonotype. In DNA, the CDR3 is TGTGCCAGCAGCGAAGGGGGGGGCTCTGGAAACACCATATATTTT. Its protein is CASSEGGGSGNTIYF. This chain connects TRBV9 to TRBJ1-3, with D possibly being TRBD1 (6 bases). The CDR3 sequence is 15 residues long. V was clipped by 3 bases and J by 0 bases, with 10 bases between them. Germline V CDR1 and CDR2: SGDLS, YYNGEE.

This clonotype was counted only a few times. V usage is TRBV28 and J usage is TRBJ2-7, with 9 nucleotides matching TRBD1. With 4 bases clipped from V and 13 bases from J, the junction kept 5 bases outside the gene matches. The CDR3 has 11 residues. Per the germline V gene, CDR1 is MDHEN and CDR2 is SYDVKM. DNA of the CDR3: TGTGCCAGCAGTTCGGGGACAGGGACCTACTTC. Translated, it gives CASSSGTGTYF.

This clonotype was counted at least ten times. This chain links TRBV7-9 with TRBJ2-7, with TRBD2 matching 9 bases. This CDR3 is built from 14 residues. The germline gives CDR1 SEHNR, CDR2 FQNEAQ (reference sequence). J gave up 1 base and V 3 bases, and 1 base lay outside the gene matches. The CDR3 sequence is CASSFLAGSYEQYF. CDR3 sequence (DNA): TGTGCCAGCAGCTTTCTAGCGGGGTCCTACGAGCAGTACTTC.

In this sample, this clonotype turned up a few times. This sequence joins TRBV7-3 and TRBJ2-3, with D perhaps given as TRBD1 or TRBD2 (6 bases each). V lost 2 bases and J lost 7, with 16 bases in between. CDR1 SGHTA and CDR2 FQGTGA come from the germline V gene. CDR3 size: 15 residues. The CDR3 DNA is TGTGCCAGCAGCTTAGGGACTGGGGGCTCTTATACGCAGTATTTT. Translated, it gives CASSLGTGGSYTQYF.

This clonotype occurred once. The rearrangement joins TRBV14 to TRBJ1-2; no clear D gene. Germline CDR1 and CDR2: SGHDN and FVKESK. This CDR3 spans 15 amino acids. Between the trimmed V and J ends, which lost 0 bases and 4 bases, there was a span of 12 bases. DNA for the CDR3: TGTGCCAGCAGCCAAGAGGAACGAAGGATCTATGGCTACACCTTC. Protein product: CASSQEERRIYGYTF. Filled out from reference TRBV14 and TRBJ1-2, the complete variable domain reads EAGVTQFPSHSVIEKGQTVTLRCDPISGHDNLYWYRRVMGKEIKFLLHFVKESKQDESGMPNNRFLAERTGGTYSTLKVQPAELEDSGVYFCASSQEERRIYGYTFGSGTRLTVV.

This clonotype came up many times. The rearrangement uses TRBV5-5 and TRBJ2-5; TRBD1 is a possible D gene (6 bases). The CDR3 is 15 residues long. In germline, CDR1 is SGHKS, CDR2 YYEKEE (reference sequence). V was trimmed by 4 bases and J by 4 bases, leaving 17 bases between them. Written as DNA, the CDR3 is TGTGCCAGCAGCCCCCGGACGGACAGCCTAGAGACCCAGTACTTC. This encodes CASSPRTDSLETQYF.

This clonotype was seen at least ten times. V gene TRBV27 combines with J gene TRBJ1-2, with TRBD1 as a possible D gene (5 bases). This CDR3 region has 15 residues. With 5 bases removed from V and 1 base from J, the gap between germline ends came to 14 bases. Per germline, CDR1 MNHEY and CDR2 SMNVEV (reference sequence). The CDR3 sequence is CASSPRSGGNYGYTF. The DNA of the CDR3 is TGTGCCAGCAGTCCCAGATCCGGGGGTAACTATGGCTACACCTTC.